This TCR beta chain was retrieved from a study of T cells in Graves' hyperthyroidism and ophthalmopathy. Study results and caveats: Ophthalmopathy prediction by the model preceded onset by a median about 6 months. Separation of ophthalmopathy from stable hyperthyroidism was achieved by a 13 V-J model. Most thyroid clonotypes with frequency above 0.001 were detected in blood.

Trimming removed 4 bases at V and 1 base at J, with 11 bases between. Germline CDR1 and CDR2: SGHTA and FQGNSA. The CDR3 contains 14 residues. The investigators amplified TCR beta CDR3 regions from RNA transcripts. First-round RT-PCR targeting the TCR CDR3 was performed with the HTBI primer set. TCRdb redid the calling of the multiplex PCR reads with MiXCR, one entry per CDR3 protein. The table lists some 200,000 distinct CDR3 sequences, approximately 17% of them singletons. As concerns this clonotype: Its target is not known.

Fresh peripheral blood, about 9.9 ml, yielded the PBMCs. The origin of this receptor is a man aged 50-59 years with Graves' hyperthyroidism. The sequenced sample was blood. The V call is TRBV7-2, the J call TRBJ2-7, with D perhaps given as TRBD1 or TRBD2 (6 bases each). The CDR3 reads CASSSRDKSYEQYF. In DNA, the CDR3 is TGTGCCAGCAGCTCGCGGGACAAATCCTACGAGCAGTACTTC.